These 17 T cell receptor beta chains originate from one sample sequenced in a study of blood T cell repertoires in COVID-19. Sequenced by immunoSEQ multiplex PCR; TCRdb stores in-frame clones only, minus some. The table lists 270,000 or so clones, about nine tenths of them singletons. The sequenced material came from peripheral blood. Every receptor here comes from a woman aged 25 to 39 with active or convalescent COVID-19.

There are a few counts of this clone. This rearrangement joins TRBV5-6 to TRBJ2-1; 7 nucleotides agree with TRBD2. There are 14 residues in the CDR3. V gave up 0 bases and J gave up 7 bases; unmatched junction bases: 4. Germline V CDR1 and CDR2: SGHDT, YYEEEE. The CDR3 loop is CASSLGLAANEQFF. The CDR3 coding sequence is TGTGCCAGCAGCTTGGGGCTAGCGGCAAATGAGCAGTTCTTC.

The CDR3 sequence: CASSSTTWKSTDTQYF. The DNA for the CDR3 is TGTGCCAGCAGTTCGACTACTTGGAAGAGCACAGATACGCAGTATTTT. The chain is built from TRBV27 and TRBJ2-3; TRBD2 might be the D (5 bases). The germline CDR1 and CDR2 sequences are MNHEY and SMNVEV (reference sequence). Trimming took 4 bases from V and 0 from J, leaving 14 bases between them. This CDR3 is 16 amino acids long.

The chain uses TRBV30 and TRBJ2-7; D gene uncertain. V was clipped by 4 bases and J by 8 bases, with 18 bases between them. Germline values: CDR1 GTSNPN, CDR2 SVGIG (reference sequence). This CDR3 contains 13 residues. CDR3 loop: CAWNPHGVVQQYF. The CDR3 DNA reads TGTGCCTGGAACCCCCATGGAGTTGTCCAGCAGTACTTC. Looking up the rest from reference TRBV30 and TRBJ2-7 gives the full variable domain: SQTIHQWPATLVQPVGSPLSLECTVEGTSNPNLYWYRQAAGRGLQLLFYSVGIGQISSEVPQNLSASRPQDRQFILSSKKLLLSDSGFYLCAWNPHGVVQQYFGPGTRLTVT.

The V and J genes are TRBV28 and TRBJ2-1; 8 positions agree with TRBD1. The CDR3 sequence is 15 residues long. In germline, CDR1 is MDHEN, CDR2 SYDVKM. V dropped 7 bases and J dropped 0; count of bases not matched to a gene: 5. The CDR3 DNA reads as TGTGCCAGCACGCGCGGGACAGGCTCCTACAATGAGCAGTTCTTC. The encoded protein is CASTRGTGSYNEQFF.

The chain carries TRBV27 and TRBJ2-3; TRBD2 agrees at 9 bases. The CDR3 is 16 amino acids. Per germline, CDR1 MNHEY and CDR2 SMNVEV (reference sequence). The junction had 9 bases not matched to a gene; V was cut back by 4 bases and J by 4 bases. CDR3 sequence (DNA): TGTGCCAGCAGTTCCCTGCGGGGGGGCTTCGCAGATACGCAGTATTTT. Its protein product is CASSSLRGGFADTQYF.

The V gene is TRBV10-3, the J gene TRBJ2-5; D perhaps matches TRBD2 (7 bases). This CDR3 has 13 amino acids. The germline gives CDR1 ENHRY, CDR2 SYGVKD. V gave up 6 bases and J gave up 2 bases, with 10 bases separating them. This chain's CDR3 is CAIRGGGQETQYF. CDR3 sequence (DNA): TGTGCCATCAGAGGGGGGGGTCAAGAGACCCAGTACTTC.

The chain has TRBV28 and TRBJ2-5; 8 bases fit TRBD2. CDR1 is MDHEN and CDR2 is SYDVKM in the germline V gene. Trimming cost V 3 bases and J 4 bases; bases outside gene matches: 7. This CDR3 region has 15 residues. In nucleotides, the CDR3 is TGTGCCAGCAGTTTCCGGGGGGGCCCTGTAGAGACCCAGTACTTC. It specifies CASSFRGGPVETQYF.

This clone was observed once. CDR3 bases: TGTGCCAGCCGGACAGGGGGCCTCACCGGGGAGCTGTTTTTT. This translates into CASRTGGLTGELFF. V and J are TRBV28 and TRBJ2-2; TRBD1 matches 11 bases. Germline-derived CDR1 and CDR2 are MDHEN and SYDVKM. This CDR3 spans 14 amino acids. V lost 8 bases and J lost 4; bases outside the gene matches: 3.

V gene TRBV7-8 combines with J gene TRBJ2-7; no reliable D call. The germline V gene has CDR1 SGHVS and CDR2 FQNEAQ. This CDR3 is built from 14 residues. Trimming stripped 2 bases from V and 0 bases from J, with 8 bases between. The DNA of the CDR3 is TGTGCCAGCAGCTTATCTAGAGCCTCCTACGAGCAGTACTTC. Its protein product is CASSLSRASYEQYF.

The rearrangement joins TRBV2 to TRBJ1-5; 7 nucleotides match TRBD1. This CDR3 comprises 13 residues. Germline lookup yields CDR1 SNHLY and CDR2 FYNNEI. V shed 8 bases, J shed 6 bases, and the junction held 7 bases outside the gene matches. The CDR3 reads CASSTGASQPQHF. DNA of the CDR3: TGTGCCAGCTCAACAGGGGCGAGTCAGCCCCAGCATTTT.

This clone was recorded once. The J gene is TRBJ1-1, the V gene TRBV4-2; 7 nucleotides agree with TRBD1. V trimming: 0 bases; J trimming: 4 bases; junction bases outside the gene matches: 14. This CDR3 has 18 amino acids. Germline V gives CDR1 LGHNA, CDR2 YNFKEQ. CDR3 sequence: CASSQDLDRSFISTEAFF. The CDR3 coding sequence is TGTGCCAGCAGCCAAGATCTGGACAGGTCGTTCATATCCACTGAAGCTTTCTTT.

This clone was found once. This sequence joins TRBV10-2 and TRBJ2-3; D possibly corresponds to TRBD1 (6 bases). V shed 6 bases and J shed 6 bases, with 16 bases lying between them. Germline loops: CDR1 WSHSY, CDR2 SAAADI. The CDR3 consists of 14 residues. The CDR3: CASSQGTVTDTQYF. CDR3 DNA sequence: TGCGCCAGCAGCCAGGGGACGGTCACGGATACGCAGTATTTT.

This chain uses TRBV5-5 with TRBJ2-7, with D possibly being TRBD2 (6 bases). Germline CDR1 is SGHKS and CDR2 is YYEKEE (reference sequence). V gave up 0 bases and J gave up 2 bases, with 12 bases separating them. The CDR3 contains 15 residues. CDR3 sequence reads: CASSLVVGGTYEQYF. The CDR3 DNA reads TGTGCCAGCAGCTTGGTGGTGGGGGGTACCTACGAGCAGTACTTC.

This chain joins TRBV29-1 and TRBJ1-1, with 7 bases identical to TRBD1. The J segment lost 1 base and the V segment lost 0 bases, leaving 2 bases of the junction unmatched. Germline-derived CDR1 and CDR2 are SQVTM and ANQGSEA. The CDR3 is made up of 14 amino acids. The CDR3 DNA reads as TGCAGCGTTGAAGATTGGACAGGGAACACTGAAGCTTTCTTT. It specifies CSVEDWTGNTEAFF.

This clone was recorded a few times. This chain uses TRBV19 with TRBJ1-5; D not resolved. The germline V and J ends were trimmed by 4 bases and 9 bases, with 13 bases remaining between them. CDR3 length equals 13 residues. Germline CDR1 and CDR2: LNHDA and SQIVND (reference sequence). The CDR3 sequence: CASSRLGGRPQHF. The DNA for the CDR3 is TGTGCCAGTAGTAGGCTGGGAGGAAGGCCCCAGCATTTT.

This rearrangement joins TRBV27 to TRBJ2-3, with D unresolved. The CDR3 is 14 residues long. Germline V gene sequence: CDR1 MNHEY, CDR2 SMNVEV (reference sequence). V lost 5 bases and J 6 bases, leaving 15 bases between the germline ends. CDR3 bases: TGTGCCAGCAGTCCGTCCCCTTCCCGTGATACGCAGTATTTT. It translates to CASSPSPSRDTQYF.

The V gene is TRBV12-1, the J gene TRBJ1-3. TRBV12-1 constitutes a pseudogene. CDR3 size: 17 residues. This CDR3 is CASSFPAGEWCGNTIYF. The CDR3 region has the DNA TGTGCCAGCAGCTTCCCCGCGGGAGAATGGTGTGGAAACACCATATATTTT.